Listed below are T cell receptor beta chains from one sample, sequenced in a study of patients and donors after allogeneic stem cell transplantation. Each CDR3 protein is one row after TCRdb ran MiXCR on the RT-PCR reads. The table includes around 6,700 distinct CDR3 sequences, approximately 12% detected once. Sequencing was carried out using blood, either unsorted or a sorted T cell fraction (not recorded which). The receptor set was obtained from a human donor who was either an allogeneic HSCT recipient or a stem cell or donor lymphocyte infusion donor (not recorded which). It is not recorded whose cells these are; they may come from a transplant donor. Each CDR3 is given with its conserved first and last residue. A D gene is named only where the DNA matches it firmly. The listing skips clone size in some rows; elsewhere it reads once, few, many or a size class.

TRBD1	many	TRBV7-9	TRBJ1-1	CASSKRDRNTEAFF	TGTGCCAGCAGCAAACGGGACAGGAACACTGAAGCTTTCTTT
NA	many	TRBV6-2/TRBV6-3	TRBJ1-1	CASSSWGFPEAFF	TGTGCCAGCAGTTCGTGGGGGTTTCCTGAAGCTTTCTTT
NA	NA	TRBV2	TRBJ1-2	CASRGTLAGPYGYTF	TGTGCCAGCAGGGGGACACTGGCAGGCCCCTATGGCTACACCTTC
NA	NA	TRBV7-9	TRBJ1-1	CASSLFDAGTEAFF	TGTGCCAGCAGCTTATTTGATGCGGGGACTGAAGCTTTCTTT
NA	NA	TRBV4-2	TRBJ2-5	CASSPTRETQYF	TGTGCCAGCAGCCCTACGCGAGAGACCCAGTACTTC
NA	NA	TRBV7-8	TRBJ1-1	CASSFNTNTEAFF	TGTGCCAGCAGCTTTAACACGAACACTGAAGCTTTCTTT
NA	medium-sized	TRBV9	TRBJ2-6	CASSASTTASGANVLTF	TGTGCCAGCAGCGCCAGCACGACTGCGAGCGGGGCCAACGTCCTGACTTTC
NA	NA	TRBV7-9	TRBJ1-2	CASSSDRPF	TGTGCCAGCAGCTCTGACAGGCCCTTC
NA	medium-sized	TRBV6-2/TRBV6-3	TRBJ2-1	CASSHDKQFF	TGTGCCAGCAGCCATGACAAGCAGTTCTTC
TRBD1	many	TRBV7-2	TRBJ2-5	CASSLIMTGGETQYF	TGTGCCAGCAGCTTGATTATGACAGGGGGCGAGACCCAGTACTTC
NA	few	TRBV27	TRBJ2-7	CASSWRRESSYEQYF	TGTGCCAGCAGTTGGAGGCGGGAAAGCTCCTACGAGCAGTACTTC
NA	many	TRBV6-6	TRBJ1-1	CAVGGGLNTEAFF	TGTGCCGTCGGGGGGGGGTTGAACACTGAAGCTTTCTTT
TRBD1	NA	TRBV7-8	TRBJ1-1	CASRFQGASEAFF	TGTGCCAGCAGATTTCAGGGGGCTTCTGAAGCTTTCTTT
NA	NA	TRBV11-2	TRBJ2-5	CASSLEFSLETQYF	TGTGCCAGCAGCTTAGAATTTTCGTTAGAGACCCAGTACTTC
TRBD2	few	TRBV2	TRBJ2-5	CASSEEISGGEETQYF	TGTGCCAGCAGTGAAGAAATTAGCGGGGGAGAAGAGACCCAGTACTTC
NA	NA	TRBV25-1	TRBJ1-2	CASSEYPYGYTF	TGTGCCAGCAGTGAATATCCCTATGGCTACACCTTC
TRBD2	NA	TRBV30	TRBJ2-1	CAWSVGGGYNEQFF	TGTGCCTGGAGTGTGGGCGGGGGATACAATGAGCAGTTCTTC
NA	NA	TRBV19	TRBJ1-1	CASSIGEGPTEAFF	TGTGCCAGTAGTATAGGCGAGGGTCCCACTGAAGCTTTCTTT
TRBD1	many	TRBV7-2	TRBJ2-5	CASSLVGQGMETQYF	TGTGCCAGCAGCTTAGTCGGACAGGGGATGGAGACCCAGTACTTC
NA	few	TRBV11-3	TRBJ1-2	CASSLSGDYGYTF	TGTGCCAGCAGCTTGTCGGGGGACTATGGCTACACCTTC
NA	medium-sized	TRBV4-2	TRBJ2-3	CASSVPSTDTQYF	TGTGCCAGCAGCGTGCCTAGCACAGATACGCAGTATTTT
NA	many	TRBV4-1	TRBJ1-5	CASSQDGQGEPQHF	TGCGCCAGCAGCCAAGATGGGCAGGGTGAGCCCCAGCATTTT
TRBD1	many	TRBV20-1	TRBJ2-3	CSAVHRGTGEDTQYF	TGCAGTGCGGTACACAGAGGGACAGGGGAAGATACGCAGTATTTT
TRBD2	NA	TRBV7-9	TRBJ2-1	CASSPAGGRWVDNEQFF	TGTGCCAGCAGCCCGGCGGGCGGGAGATGGGTCGACAATGAGCAGTTCTTC
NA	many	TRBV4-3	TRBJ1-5	CASSQAPASNQPQHF	TGCGCCAGCAGCCAGGCCCCAGCCAGCAATCAGCCCCAGCATTTT
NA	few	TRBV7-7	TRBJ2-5	CASSRNPRTGETQYF	TGTGCCAGCAGTAGAAACCCGAGAACGGGAGAGACCCAGTACTTC
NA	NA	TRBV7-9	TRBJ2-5	CASSSSPWQETQYF	TGTGCCAGCAGCTCATCTCCCTGGCAAGAGACCCAGTACTTC
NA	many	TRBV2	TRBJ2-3	CASTPSDTQYF	TGTGCCAGCACCCCCTCGGATACGCAGTATTTT
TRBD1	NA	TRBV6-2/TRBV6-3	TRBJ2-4	CASSTPDRLAKNIQYF	TGTGCCAGCAGTACCCCGGACAGGCTAGCCAAAAACATTCAGTACTTC
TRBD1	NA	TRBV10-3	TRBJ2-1	CAISEVRGFTLYNEQFF	TGTGCCATCAGTGAAGTCAGGGGGTTTACACTCTACAATGAGCAGTTCTTC
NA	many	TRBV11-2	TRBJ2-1	CASSLDGNNEQFF	TGTGCCAGCAGCTTGGACGGGAACAATGAGCAGTTCTTC
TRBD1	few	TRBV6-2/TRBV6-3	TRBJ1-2	CASGTEILYTF	TGTGCCAGTGGGACAGAGATCCTCTACACCTTC
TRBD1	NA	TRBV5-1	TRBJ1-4	CASSSGTGGAINEKLFF	TGCGCCAGCAGTTCCGGGACAGGGGGCGCGATTAATGAAAAACTGTTTTTT
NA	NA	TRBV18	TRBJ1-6	CASSTGTGYNSPLHF	TGTGCCAGCTCGACTGGGACGGGCTATAATTCACCCCTCCACTTT
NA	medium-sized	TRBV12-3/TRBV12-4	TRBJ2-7	CASSPTRSSYEQYF	TGTGCCAGCAGTCCTACAAGGAGCTCCTACGAGCAGTACTTC
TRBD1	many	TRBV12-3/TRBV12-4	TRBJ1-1	CASSLTGAGAFF	TGTGCCAGCAGTCTGACAGGGGCCGGAGCTTTCTTT